Shown below are 2 T cell receptor beta chains from a single sample sequenced in a study of blood T cell repertoires in COVID-19. TCRdb's table, derived via immunoSEQ multiplex PCR, lists solely in-frame clones and lacks some. The repertoire holds 85,000 to 130,000 clones, with around four fifths as singletons. The sample was peripheral blood. Source of these receptors: a man aged 55 to 70 with acute or convalescent COVID-19.

The sample holds a few counts of this clone. V is TRBV7-9 and J is TRBJ1-2, with D hard to call. Trimming removed 5 bases at V and 6 bases at J, with 22 bases between. The CDR3 extends over 16 amino acids. The V gene's germline CDR1 is SEHNR and CDR2 FQNEAQ (reference sequence). CDR3 protein: CASSPPGRIPGDGYTF. CDR3 in DNA: TGTGCCAGCAGCCCTCCGGGGAGAATACCCGGTGATGGCTACACCTTC.

The genes are TRBV28 and TRBJ1-1; D ambiguous. This CDR3 comprises 11 residues. From germline, CDR1 is MDHEN and CDR2 SYDVKM. Trimming removed 8 bases at V and 11 bases at J, with 15 bases between. The CDR3 DNA sequence: TGTGCCAGCTCCACCCGGGGATCCGCTTTCTTT. Its translation: CASSTRGSAFF.